These T cell receptor beta chains were read from a single sample in a study of shared T cell receptors in the human thymus. This table comes from immunoSEQ multiplex PCR, and its TCRdb copy is limited to in-frame clones, with some not included. The data show some 720,000 clones, approximately 90% seen once. The data also belong to a second study, concerning human thymus T cells.

The sequenced sample was thymocytes. The receptors derive from a boy under two years old with a congenital heart defect. CDR3s include the opening cysteine and the closing phenylalanine or tryptophan. The D gene is left open where the match is weak. The size of a clone is reported for some rows only, either as once, few or many, or as a class for expanded clones.

CDR3nt: TGTGCCAGTAAGGGTCCGGAGGGGCGAGGAGAGACCCAGTACTTC
CDR3aa: CASKGPEGRGETQYF
v_gene: TRBV5-6
j_gene: TRBJ2-5
d_gene: .
abundance: .

CDR3nt: TGTGCCAGCAGCCCGGCGTCTAGCGGGAGGAACTACAATGAGCAGTTCTTC
CDR3aa: CASSPASSGRNYNEQFF
v_gene: TRBV5-4
j_gene: TRBJ2-1
d_gene: TRBD2
abundance: .

CDR3nt: TGTGCCAGCAGACCCGGGACAGGGGTTTTTTACGAGCAGTACTTC
CDR3aa: CASRPGTGVFYEQYF
v_gene: TRBV7-2
j_gene: TRBJ2-7
d_gene: TRBD1
abundance: .

CDR3nt: TGTGCCAGCAGCTTCGGGGTCGAGCAGTACTTC
CDR3aa: CASSFGVEQYF
v_gene: TRBV2
j_gene: TRBJ2-7
d_gene: .
abundance: .

CDR3nt: TGTGCTAGCAGCTTAGCGGAGCGGGAGGACAATGAGCAGTTCTTC
CDR3aa: CASSLAEREDNEQFF
v_gene: TRBV7-7
j_gene: TRBJ2-1
d_gene: TRBD2
abundance: once

CDR3nt: TGTGCCATCAGGGGGGGCGGGAGGTTAGACGAGCAGTACTTC
CDR3aa: CAIRGGGRLDEQYF
v_gene: TRBV10-3
j_gene: TRBJ2-7
d_gene: TRBD2
abundance: once

CDR3nt: TGTGCCAGCAGCCAAGGAGCGGGAGCTCAGACGGGGCATGATACGCAGTATTTT
CDR3aa: CASSQGAGAQTGHDTQYF
v_gene: TRBV4-2
j_gene: TRBJ2-3
d_gene: TRBD2
abundance: once

CDR3nt: TGCGCCAGCAGCCACCTCCTAGGGGGCGGGGAGCTGTTTTTT
CDR3aa: CASSHLLGGGELFF
v_gene: TRBV4-1
j_gene: TRBJ2-2
d_gene: .
abundance: once

CDR3nt: TGTGCCACCAGCAGAGGGGGAGCCGGGGGGCCCCAGCATTTT
CDR3aa: CATSRGGAGGPQHF
v_gene: TRBV15
j_gene: TRBJ1-5
d_gene: .
abundance: .

CDR3nt: TGTGCCAGCAGTTATGACAGCCGCTATGGCTACACCTTC
CDR3aa: CASSYDSRYGYTF
v_gene: TRBV6-5
j_gene: TRBJ1-2
d_gene: .
abundance: .

CDR3nt: TGTGCCAGTAGTATCCCAGGGAACTATGGCTACACCTTC
CDR3aa: CASSIPGNYGYTF
v_gene: TRBV19
j_gene: TRBJ1-2
d_gene: .
abundance: .

CDR3nt: TGTGCCAGCAGTTTGGGACAGGCCTCCTACGAGCAGTACTTC
CDR3aa: CASSLGQASYEQYF
v_gene: TRBV28
j_gene: TRBJ2-7
d_gene: TRBD1
abundance: few

CDR3nt: TGTGCCAGCAGCTTTGAGAGTAGCGGGGAGGGGACCTCCTACGAGCAGTACTTC
CDR3aa: CASSFESSGEGTSYEQYF
v_gene: TRBV5-4
j_gene: TRBJ2-7
d_gene: TRBD2
abundance: .

CDR3nt: TGCAGCGTCCCTGTAGGTGAAGGGCGGGCTCCCTTT
CDR3aa: CSVPVGEGRAPF
v_gene: TRBV29-1
j_gene: TRBJ1-1
d_gene: .
abundance: .

CDR3nt: TGTGCCAGCAGCATACGGACAGGGGTAGGCTACACCTTC
CDR3aa: CASSIRTGVGYTF
v_gene: TRBV5-5
j_gene: TRBJ1-2
d_gene: TRBD1
abundance: .

CDR3nt: TGTGCCACCAGCGGGACAGGGAACTATGGCTACACCTTC
CDR3aa: CATSGTGNYGYTF
v_gene: TRBV15
j_gene: TRBJ1-2
d_gene: TRBD1
abundance: .

CDR3nt: TGTGCCAGCAGTTCCCCCCCTTCTAGCGGTATCACAGATACGCAGTATTTT
CDR3aa: CASSSPPSSGITDTQYF
v_gene: TRBV28
j_gene: TRBJ2-3
d_gene: TRBD2
abundance: .

CDR3nt: TGCGCCAGCAGCACGGACCCGGGACAGGGCACAGATACGCAGTATTTT
CDR3aa: CASSTDPGQGTDTQYF
v_gene: TRBV5-1
j_gene: TRBJ2-3
d_gene: TRBD1
abundance: once

CDR3nt: TGTGCCAGTAGCTCAGGGCCCCTCTCCTACGAGCAGTACTTC
CDR3aa: CASSSGPLSYEQYF
v_gene: TRBV19
j_gene: TRBJ2-7
d_gene: .
abundance: .

CDR3nt: TGTGCCAGCACCGCGTTTGGGGGCGGGGAGACCCAGTACTTC
CDR3aa: CASTAFGGGETQYF
v_gene: TRBV5-6
j_gene: TRBJ2-5
d_gene: .
abundance: .

CDR3nt: TGTGCCAGCAGGCCGAGAACTAGCGGCCTCTACAATGAGCAGTTCTTC
CDR3aa: CASRPRTSGLYNEQFF
v_gene: TRBV2
j_gene: TRBJ2-1
d_gene: TRBD2
abundance: few

CDR3nt: TGCGCCAGCAGGGCTGGGGACAGGGTAAAAGATGGCTACACCTTC
CDR3aa: CASRAGDRVKDGYTF
v_gene: TRBV10-1
j_gene: TRBJ1-2
d_gene: TRBD1
abundance: .

CDR3nt: TGTGCCAGCAGTGATTCCACTAGCGGGAGGGGGAACACCGGGGAGCTGTTTTTT
CDR3aa: CASSDSTSGRGNTGELFF
v_gene: TRBV6-4
j_gene: TRBJ2-2
d_gene: TRBD2
abundance: .

CDR3nt: TGCGCCAGCAGCTTGGGGAGGGGAGAGACCCAGTACTTC
CDR3aa: CASSLGRGETQYF
v_gene: TRBV5-1
j_gene: TRBJ2-5
d_gene: .
abundance: .

CDR3nt: TGCGCCAGCAGCCCCTCCCCACGGAATCAGCCCCAGCATTTT
CDR3aa: CASSPSPRNQPQHF
v_gene: TRBV5-1
j_gene: TRBJ1-5
d_gene: .
abundance: .

CDR3nt: TGTGCCAGCAGCTTTATGCCAAGCGGACAGGGGACGCGGTCTAACTATGGCTACACCTTC
CDR3aa: CASSFMPSGQGTRSNYGYTF
v_gene: TRBV13
j_gene: TRBJ1-2
d_gene: TRBD1
abundance: .

CDR3nt: TGTGCCAGCAGCGTAGGGGACACGGCCTACGAGCAGTACTTC
CDR3aa: CASSVGDTAYEQYF
v_gene: TRBV9
j_gene: TRBJ2-7
d_gene: .
abundance: .

CDR3nt: TGTGCCAGCAGCCATTCGACTAGCGGGTACATCTCCTACGAGCAGTACTTC
CDR3aa: CASSHSTSGYISYEQYF
v_gene: TRBV13
j_gene: TRBJ2-7
d_gene: TRBD2
abundance: .

CDR3nt: TGCGCCAGCAGCCGTAGCGGGTACGAGCAGTACTTC
CDR3aa: CASSRSGYEQYF
v_gene: TRBV5-1
j_gene: TRBJ2-7
d_gene: TRBD2
abundance: .

CDR3nt: TGTGCCAGCAGTAAAATACAGGGGAAGGCCTACGAGCAGTACTTC
CDR3aa: CASSKIQGKAYEQYF
v_gene: TRBV6-5
j_gene: TRBJ2-7
d_gene: TRBD1
abundance: once

CDR3nt: TGTGCCACCAGCAGGCGATCCGGGACAGCCATTATCTATGGCTACACCTTC
CDR3aa: CATSRRSGTAIIYGYTF
v_gene: TRBV15
j_gene: TRBJ1-2
d_gene: TRBD1
abundance: .

CDR3nt: TGCGCCAGCAGTCCCGGGACAGGGAACACCGGGGAGCTGTTTTTT
CDR3aa: CASSPGTGNTGELFF
v_gene: TRBV10-2
j_gene: TRBJ2-2
d_gene: TRBD1
abundance: .

CDR3nt: TGTGCCAGCAGAGCTGACAGGGCTAACACTGAAGCTTTCTTT
CDR3aa: CASRADRANTEAFF
v_gene: TRBV6-5
j_gene: TRBJ1-1
d_gene: TRBD1
abundance: .

CDR3nt: TGTGCAAGTCGCTCGGACAGGGGGCACGGCCTAGGGACTGAAGCTTTCTTT
CDR3aa: CASRSDRGHGLGTEAFF
v_gene: TRBV12-2
j_gene: TRBJ1-1
d_gene: .
abundance: .

CDR3nt: TGTGCCAGCTCACCCTCGGGGAGGGTTGAAGCTTTCTTT
CDR3aa: CASSPSGRVEAFF
v_gene: TRBV18
j_gene: TRBJ1-1
d_gene: .
abundance: once

CDR3nt: TGTGCCAGCAGTTACTCCGGGACAGCCCGAGAGGGAGCTTTCTTT
CDR3aa: CASSYSGTAREGAFF
v_gene: TRBV6-5
j_gene: TRBJ1-1
d_gene: TRBD1
abundance: once

CDR3nt: TGTGCCAGTAGTAAGGGGGAAACAACAGGGGGAAAAAAGTTCACTGAAGCTTTCTTT
CDR3aa: CASSKGETTGGKKFTEAFF
v_gene: TRBV19
j_gene: TRBJ1-1
d_gene: TRBD1
abundance: .

CDR3nt: TGTGCCAGCAGCCGCCGGGGGGCTAGCGGGAATTACAATGAGCAGTTCTTC
CDR3aa: CASSRRGASGNYNEQFF
v_gene: TRBV16
j_gene: TRBJ2-1
d_gene: TRBD2
abundance: .

CDR3nt: TGTGCTAGTGGTTTGGCCGTGGGGGGTTGGGAGCAGTACTTC
CDR3aa: CASGLAVGGWEQYF
v_gene: TRBV12-5
j_gene: TRBJ2-7
d_gene: .
abundance: .

CDR3nt: TGCGCCAGCAGCCCGAGGGACAGGGAGACTTTGCAGTTCTTC
CDR3aa: CASSPRDRETLQFF
v_gene: TRBV4-1
j_gene: TRBJ2-1
d_gene: TRBD1
abundance: .

CDR3nt: TGTGCCAGCAGCTTAAAAACTAGAGGGGGAGATACGCAGTATTTT
CDR3aa: CASSLKTRGGDTQYF
v_gene: TRBV11-2
j_gene: TRBJ2-3
d_gene: .
abundance: .

CDR3nt: TGTGCCAGCAGTTACTCGTTGGTACTTGGCTACACCTTC
CDR3aa: CASSYSLVLGYTF
v_gene: TRBV6-5
j_gene: TRBJ1-2
d_gene: .
abundance: .

CDR3nt: TGTGCCAGCAGTGACAGACAGCCCTATGGCTACACCTTC
CDR3aa: CASSDRQPYGYTF
v_gene: TRBV6-4
j_gene: TRBJ1-2
d_gene: .
abundance: once

CDR3nt: TGTGCCAGCAGCCAAGACAGTTCTGGAAACACCATATATTTT
CDR3aa: CASSQDSSGNTIYF
v_gene: TRBV4-2
j_gene: TRBJ1-3
d_gene: .
abundance: .

CDR3nt: TGTGCCAGCAGTTTATTTTCAGGGCCCAATCAGCCCCAGCATTTT
CDR3aa: CASSLFSGPNQPQHF
v_gene: TRBV28
j_gene: TRBJ1-5
d_gene: .
abundance: .

CDR3nt: TGTGCCAGTAGTATTCCGCGGGAGAATAAAGACGGGGAGCTGTTTTTT
CDR3aa: CASSIPRENKDGELFF
v_gene: TRBV19
j_gene: TRBJ2-2
d_gene: TRBD2
abundance: .

CDR3nt: TGTGCCAGCAGGACAGCCAGATACGAGCAGTACTTC
CDR3aa: CASRTARYEQYF
v_gene: TRBV27
j_gene: TRBJ2-7
d_gene: .
abundance: .

CDR3nt: TGCGCCAGCAGCTTGGAGCCTGCAGAGACCCAGTACTTC
CDR3aa: CASSLEPAETQYF
v_gene: TRBV5-1
j_gene: TRBJ2-5
d_gene: .
abundance: .

CDR3nt: TGCGCCAGCAGCCAAGATGAAGCGGGGGCCTACGAGCAGTACTTC
CDR3aa: CASSQDEAGAYEQYF
v_gene: TRBV4-3
j_gene: TRBJ2-7
d_gene: TRBD2
abundance: .

CDR3nt: TGTGCCAGCAGCTTTCGTACTCGGCGGGACAGGTCGTTGTCTAATGAAAAACTGTTTTTT
CDR3aa: CASSFRTRRDRSLSNEKLFF
v_gene: TRBV5-4
j_gene: TRBJ1-4
d_gene: TRBD1
abundance: .

CDR3nt: TGTGCCAGCAGCTTAACTCCTGCGCAGGGGGATGGCACTGAAGCTTTCTTT
CDR3aa: CASSLTPAQGDGTEAFF
v_gene: TRBV7-3
j_gene: TRBJ1-1
d_gene: TRBD1
abundance: .